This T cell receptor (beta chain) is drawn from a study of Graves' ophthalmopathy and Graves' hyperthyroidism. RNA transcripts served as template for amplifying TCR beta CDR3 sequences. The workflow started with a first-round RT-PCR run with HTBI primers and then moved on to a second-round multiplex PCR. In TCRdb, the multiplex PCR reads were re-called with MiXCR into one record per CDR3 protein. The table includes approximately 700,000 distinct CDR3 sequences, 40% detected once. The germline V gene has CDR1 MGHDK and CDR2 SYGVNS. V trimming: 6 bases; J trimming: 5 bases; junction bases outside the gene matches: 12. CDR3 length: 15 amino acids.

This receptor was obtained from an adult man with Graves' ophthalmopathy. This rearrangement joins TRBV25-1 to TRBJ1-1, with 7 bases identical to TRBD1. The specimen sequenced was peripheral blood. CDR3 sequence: CASSARRGRGTEAFF. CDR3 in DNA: TGTGCCAGCAGCGCTCGCAGGGGGAGAGGGACTGAAGCTTTCTTT.